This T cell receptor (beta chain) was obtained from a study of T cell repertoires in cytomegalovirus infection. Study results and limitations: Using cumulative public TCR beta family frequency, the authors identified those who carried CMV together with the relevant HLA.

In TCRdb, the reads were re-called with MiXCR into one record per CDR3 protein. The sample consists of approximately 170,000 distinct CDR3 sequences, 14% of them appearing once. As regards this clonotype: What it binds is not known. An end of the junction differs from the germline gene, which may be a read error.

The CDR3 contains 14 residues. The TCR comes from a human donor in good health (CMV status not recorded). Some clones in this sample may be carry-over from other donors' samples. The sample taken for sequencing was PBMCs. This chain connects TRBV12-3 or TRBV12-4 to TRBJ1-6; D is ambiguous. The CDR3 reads CASSLGSFNSSLHF. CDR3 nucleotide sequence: TGTGCCAGCAGTTTAGGGTCCTTTAATTCATCCCTCCACTTT.